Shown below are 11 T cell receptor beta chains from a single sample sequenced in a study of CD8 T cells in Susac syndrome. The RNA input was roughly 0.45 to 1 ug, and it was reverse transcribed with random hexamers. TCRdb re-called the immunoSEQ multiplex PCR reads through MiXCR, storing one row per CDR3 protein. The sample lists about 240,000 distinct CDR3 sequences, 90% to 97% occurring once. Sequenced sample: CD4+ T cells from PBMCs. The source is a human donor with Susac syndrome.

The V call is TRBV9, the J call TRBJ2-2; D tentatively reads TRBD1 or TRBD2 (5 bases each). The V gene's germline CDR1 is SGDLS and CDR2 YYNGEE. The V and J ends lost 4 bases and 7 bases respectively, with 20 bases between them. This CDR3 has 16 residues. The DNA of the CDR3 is TGTGCCAGCAGCTCCGTCGGGGCGGACCTTGACGGGGAGCTGTTTTTT. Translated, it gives CASSSVGADLDGELFF.

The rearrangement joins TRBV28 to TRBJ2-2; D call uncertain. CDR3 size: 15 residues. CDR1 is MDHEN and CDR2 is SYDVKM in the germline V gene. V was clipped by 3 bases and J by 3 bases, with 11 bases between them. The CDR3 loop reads CASSLGPRDTGELFF. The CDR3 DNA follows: TGTGCCAGCAGTTTGGGTCCCCGAGACACCGGGGAGCTGTTTTTT.

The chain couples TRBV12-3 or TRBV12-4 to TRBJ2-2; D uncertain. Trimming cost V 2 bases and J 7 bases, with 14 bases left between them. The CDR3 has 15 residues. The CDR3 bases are TGTGCCAGCAGTTTACGGAAATGGTCAGGCGGGGAGCTGTTTTTT. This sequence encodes CASSLRKWSGGELFF.

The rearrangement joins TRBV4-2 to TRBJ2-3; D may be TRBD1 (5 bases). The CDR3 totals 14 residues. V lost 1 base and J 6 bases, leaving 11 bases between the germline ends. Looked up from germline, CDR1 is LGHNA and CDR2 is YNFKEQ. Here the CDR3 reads CASSQGQGRDTQYF. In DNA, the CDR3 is TGTGCCAGCAGCCAAGGGCAGGGCCGGGATACGCAGTATTTT.

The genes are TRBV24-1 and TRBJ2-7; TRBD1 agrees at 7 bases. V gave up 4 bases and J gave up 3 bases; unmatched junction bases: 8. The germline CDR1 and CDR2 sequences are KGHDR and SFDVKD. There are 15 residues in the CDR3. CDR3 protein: CATSESRTGFYEQYF. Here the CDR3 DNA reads TGTGCCACCAGTGAGTCCCGGACAGGATTCTACGAGCAGTACTTC.

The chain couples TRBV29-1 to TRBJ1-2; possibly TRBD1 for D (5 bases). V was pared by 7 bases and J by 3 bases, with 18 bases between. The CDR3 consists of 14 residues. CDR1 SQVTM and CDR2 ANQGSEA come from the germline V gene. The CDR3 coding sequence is TGCAGCGCCGTAGACAGTGACAAAGACTATGGCTACACCTTC. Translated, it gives CSAVDSDKDYGYTF.

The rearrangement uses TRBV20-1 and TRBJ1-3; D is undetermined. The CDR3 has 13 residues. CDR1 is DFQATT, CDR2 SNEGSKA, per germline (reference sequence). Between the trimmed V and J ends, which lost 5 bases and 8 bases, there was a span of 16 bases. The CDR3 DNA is TGCAGTGCTCAGAGACAAATGTTAGACACCATATATTTT. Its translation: CSAQRQMLDTIYF.

The CDR3 bases are TGTGCCAGCAGCCAAGATCGAGCAGGGAGCACTGAAGCTTTCTTT. Its protein product is CASSQDRAGSTEAFF. This chain connects TRBV3-1 to TRBJ1-1; D might be TRBD1 (5 bases). The germline gives CDR1 LGHDT, CDR2 YNNKEL (reference sequence). V was clipped by 0 bases and J by 4 bases, with 12 bases between them. The CDR3 is 15 residues long. Based on the CDR3 plus reference TRBV3-1 and TRBJ1-1, the full variable domain is DTAVSQTPKYLVTQMGNDKSIKCEQNLGHDTMYWYKQDSKKFLKIMFSYNNKELIINETVPNRFSPKSPDKAHLNLHINSLELGDSAVYFCASSQDRAGSTEAFFGQGTRLTVV.

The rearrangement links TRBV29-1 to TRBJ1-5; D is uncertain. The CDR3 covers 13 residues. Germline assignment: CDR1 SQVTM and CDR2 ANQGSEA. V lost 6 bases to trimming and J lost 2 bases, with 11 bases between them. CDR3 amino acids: CSVATVGNQPQHF. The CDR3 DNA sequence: TGCAGCGTCGCTACAGTGGGCAATCAGCCCCAGCATTTT.

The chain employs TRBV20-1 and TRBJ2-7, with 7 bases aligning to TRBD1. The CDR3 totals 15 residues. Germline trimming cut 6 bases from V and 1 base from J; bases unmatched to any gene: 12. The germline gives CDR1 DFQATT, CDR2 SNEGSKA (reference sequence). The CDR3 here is CSAKPGQSISYEQYF. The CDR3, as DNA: TGCAGTGCAAAACCGGGACAGAGCATTTCCTACGAGCAGTACTTC.

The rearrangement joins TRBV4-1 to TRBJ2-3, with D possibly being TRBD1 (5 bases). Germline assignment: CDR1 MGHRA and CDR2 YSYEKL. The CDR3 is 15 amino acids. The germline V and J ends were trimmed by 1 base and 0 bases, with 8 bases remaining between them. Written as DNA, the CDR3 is TGCGCCAGCAGCCAAGCAGGGTATAGCACAGATACGCAGTATTTT. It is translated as CASSQAGYSTDTQYF.